Listed below are T cell receptor beta chains from one sample, sequenced in a study of blood T cell repertoires in COVID-19. The data were produced by immunoSEQ multiplex PCR, yet TCRdb's version contains in-frame clones alone and is incomplete. The repertoire holds under 300,000 clones, with about four fifths as singletons. Input material: peripheral blood. These receptors all stem from a woman older than 75 with acute or convalescent COVID-19. Both conserved end residues are part of each CDR3. The D gene is left open where the match is weak. Clone size is shown for a subset of rows, as once, few, many or a class of expanded clone.

clone size: -
D gene: -
V gene: TRBV9
J gene: TRBJ2-7
CDR3 DNA: TGTGCCAGCAGCGTAGATGAGGTCTACTACGAGCAGTACTTC
CDR3 protein: CASSVDEVYYEQYF

clone size: -
D gene: -
V gene: TRBV6-1
J gene: TRBJ1-1
CDR3 DNA: TGTGCCAGCAGCTTACAGTTGAGCACTGAAGCTTTCTTT
CDR3 protein: CASSLQLSTEAFF

clone size: -
D gene: -
V gene: TRBV30
J gene: TRBJ1-3
CDR3 DNA: TGTGGTCTACGATCTTCCTCTGGAAACACCATATATTTT
CDR3 protein: CGLRSSSGNTIYF

clone size: -
D gene: TRBD2
V gene: TRBV3-1/TRBV3-2
J gene: TRBJ2-5
CDR3 DNA: TGTGCCAGCAGCGCGACTAGCGGGGGGGTCCAGACCCAGTACTTC
CDR3 protein: CASSATSGGVQTQYF

clone size: -
D gene: TRBD1
V gene: TRBV12-3/TRBV12-4
J gene: TRBJ1-1
CDR3 DNA: TGTGCCAGCAGACGGACAGGGAGGACTGAAGCTTTCTTT
CDR3 protein: CASRRTGRTEAFF

clone size: -
D gene: TRBD1
V gene: TRBV27
J gene: TRBJ1-6
CDR3 DNA: TGTGCCAGCAGTTTAAGGGTAGGGGGCGGTTATAATTCACCCCTCCACTTT
CDR3 protein: CASSLRVGGGYNSPLHF

clone size: few
D gene: -
V gene: TRBV9
J gene: TRBJ2-7
CDR3 DNA: TGTGCCAGCAGCGTAAGTATAGGGGGGGCGACCCCCGAGCAGTACTTC
CDR3 protein: CASSVSIGGATPEQYF

clone size: -
D gene: TRBD1
V gene: TRBV5-5
J gene: TRBJ2-3
CDR3 DNA: TGTGCCAGCAACGACAGGGGATGGTCAGATACGCAGTATTTT
CDR3 protein: CASNDRGWSDTQYF

clone size: -
D gene: -
V gene: TRBV5-1
J gene: TRBJ2-3
CDR3 DNA: TGCGCCAGCAGCGTCCTACCCACAGATACGCAGTATTTT
CDR3 protein: CASSVLPTDTQYF

clone size: -
D gene: TRBD1
V gene: TRBV19
J gene: TRBJ1-5
CDR3 DNA: TGTGCCAGTAGGCGGGACAGGGGTTCAGGGGCCCAGCATTTT
CDR3 protein: CASRRDRGSGAQHF

clone size: -
D gene: TRBD1
V gene: TRBV11-2
J gene: TRBJ2-7
CDR3 DNA: TGTGCCAGCAGCGCGCCGGGACAGGGATACGAGCAGTACTTC
CDR3 protein: CASSAPGQGYEQYF

clone size: -
D gene: -
V gene: TRBV6-6
J gene: TRBJ2-5
CDR3 DNA: TGTGCCAGCGTCCGTGGGGGGACCCAAGAGACCCAGTACTTC
CDR3 protein: CASVRGGTQETQYF

clone size: -
D gene: TRBD1
V gene: TRBV7-3
J gene: TRBJ1-3
CDR3 DNA: TGTGCCAGCAGTTTACTGGCGAGGGGACAGATCTCTGGAAACACCATATATTTT
CDR3 protein: CASSLLARGQISGNTIYF

clone size: -
D gene: -
V gene: TRBV2
J gene: TRBJ1-1
CDR3 DNA: TGTGCCAGCATGCTCAGGGGTGCGACTGAAGCTTTCTTT
CDR3 protein: CASMLRGATEAFF

clone size: -
D gene: -
V gene: TRBV6-6
J gene: TRBJ1-5
CDR3 DNA: TGTGCCAGCGGGCAGATTAATAGCAATCAGCCCCAGCATTTT
CDR3 protein: CASGQINSNQPQHF

clone size: -
D gene: -
V gene: TRBV3-1/TRBV3-2
J gene: TRBJ1-2
CDR3 DNA: TGTGCCAGCAGCCAAGTGCCAGGGGCTAACTATGGCTACACCTTC
CDR3 protein: CASSQVPGANYGYTF

clone size: -
D gene: TRBD1
V gene: TRBV28
J gene: TRBJ2-1
CDR3 DNA: TGTGCCAGCAAAGTCGGGACAGGGGCTTTAGAGGAGCAGTTCTTC
CDR3 protein: CASKVGTGALEEQFF

clone size: -
D gene: TRBD1
V gene: TRBV28
J gene: TRBJ2-7
CDR3 DNA: TGTGCCAGCAGGACCCGACAGGGGATTGGGGCCGAGCAGTACTTC
CDR3 protein: CASRTRQGIGAEQYF

clone size: -
D gene: -
V gene: TRBV19
J gene: TRBJ1-3
CDR3 DNA: TGTGCCAGTAGGCGCCATGACCAAGCGGTGGGAAACACCATATATTTT
CDR3 protein: CASRRHDQAVGNTIYF

clone size: -
D gene: TRBD1
V gene: TRBV6-5
J gene: TRBJ1-4
CDR3 DNA: TGTGCCAGCAGTTTGACAGGGGGCCTTACTGAAAAACTGTTTTTT
CDR3 protein: CASSLTGGLTEKLFF

clone size: once
D gene: TRBD1
V gene: TRBV6-5
J gene: TRBJ2-7
CDR3 DNA: TGTGCCAGCAGTTACTCGGGACAGGGGGCCTCCGAGCAGTACTTC
CDR3 protein: CASSYSGQGASEQYF

clone size: few
D gene: TRBD1
V gene: TRBV19
J gene: TRBJ2-5
CDR3 DNA: TGTGCCAGTTCCCCTTTTCTGGGACAGGGGGCACGGGAGACCCAGTACTTC
CDR3 protein: CASSPFLGQGARETQYF

clone size: -
D gene: TRBD2
V gene: TRBV2
J gene: TRBJ2-1
CDR3 DNA: TGTGCCAGCAGTGAGCTGCGCGGGGGGTCGGAAAATGAGCAGTTCTTC
CDR3 protein: CASSELRGGSENEQFF

clone size: -
D gene: TRBD2
V gene: TRBV10-3
J gene: TRBJ2-2
CDR3 DNA: TGTGCCATCAGTCACCTAGCGGGGCCTAGAGCCGGGGAGCTGTTTTTT
CDR3 protein: CAISHLAGPRAGELFF

clone size: -
D gene: -
V gene: TRBV7-9
J gene: TRBJ1-4
CDR3 DNA: TGTGCCAGCAGCTTATTTACCGAGGGTGAAAAACTGTTTTTT
CDR3 protein: CASSLFTEGEKLFF

clone size: -
D gene: TRBD1
V gene: TRBV6-1
J gene: TRBJ1-5
CDR3 DNA: TGTGCCAGCAGTGCCATGCCGGACAGGGGGCATGGTCAGCCCCAGCATTTT
CDR3 protein: CASSAMPDRGHGQPQHF

clone size: -
D gene: -
V gene: TRBV7-2
J gene: TRBJ2-1
CDR3 DNA: TGTGCCAGCAGCTTAGCGAGAGTGGGGGGAGACAGTTACAATGAGCAGTTCTTC
CDR3 protein: CASSLARVGGDSYNEQFF

clone size: -
D gene: TRBD1
V gene: TRBV5-1
J gene: TRBJ1-4
CDR3 DNA: TGCGCCAGCCGACAGGGCGAGGCTAATGAAAAACTGTTTTTT
CDR3 protein: CASRQGEANEKLFF

clone size: few
D gene: TRBD1
V gene: TRBV2
J gene: TRBJ2-2
CDR3 DNA: TGTGCCAGCAGGGACACAAACAGGGGCTTTAACACCGGGGAGCTGTTTTTT
CDR3 protein: CASRDTNRGFNTGELFF

clone size: -
D gene: -
V gene: TRBV7-8
J gene: TRBJ2-2
CDR3 DNA: TGTGCCAGCAGCTCTCGACTCGACGCGAACACCGGGGAGCTGTTTTTT
CDR3 protein: CASSSRLDANTGELFF

clone size: -
D gene: -
V gene: TRBV5-1
J gene: TRBJ1-1
CDR3 DNA: TGCGCCAGCAGCTTGGTAGTTGGCACTGAAGCTTTCTTT
CDR3 protein: CASSLVVGTEAFF

clone size: -
D gene: -
V gene: TRBV2
J gene: TRBJ1-5
CDR3 DNA: TGTGCCAGCGGCTCCGGGGGTGGCAATCAGCCCCAGCATTTT
CDR3 protein: CASGSGGGNQPQHF

clone size: -
D gene: TRBD1
V gene: TRBV30
J gene: TRBJ1-4
CDR3 DNA: TGTGCCTGGAGTGTACTGGTCAGGGGGCCCGGTAATGAAAAACTGTTTTTT
CDR3 protein: CAWSVLVRGPGNEKLFF

clone size: -
D gene: TRBD2
V gene: TRBV5-8
J gene: TRBJ2-3
CDR3 DNA: TGTGCCAGCAGCTTGGTGGGCGGGGGAGGCACGCAGTATTTT
CDR3 protein: CASSLVGGGGTQYF

clone size: -
D gene: -
V gene: TRBV2
J gene: TRBJ1-5
CDR3 DNA: TGTGCCAGCAGTGAAAGGGGGGGCTACAATCAGCCCCAGCATTTT
CDR3 protein: CASSERGGYNQPQHF

clone size: -
D gene: -
V gene: TRBV28
J gene: TRBJ1-6
CDR3 DNA: TGTGCCAGTCGAGGAGGGGTAGGAACCGATTCACCCCTCCACTTT
CDR3 protein: CASRGGVGTDSPLHF

clone size: -
D gene: -
V gene: TRBV9
J gene: TRBJ2-1
CDR3 DNA: TGTGCCAGCAGCCCCCAGGGGTTTTACAATGAGCAGTTCTTC
CDR3 protein: CASSPQGFYNEQFF

clone size: once
D gene: TRBD2
V gene: TRBV18
J gene: TRBJ2-5
CDR3 DNA: TGTGCCAGCTCCCGCGGGCTAGCGGGGCCAGAGACCCAGTACTTC
CDR3 protein: CASSRGLAGPETQYF

clone size: once
D gene: -
V gene: TRBV9
J gene: TRBJ2-2
CDR3 DNA: TGTGCCAGCAGCGTAGCTCAGGACACCGGGGAGCTGTTTTTT
CDR3 protein: CASSVAQDTGELFF

clone size: once
D gene: -
V gene: TRBV3-1/TRBV3-2
J gene: TRBJ1-1
CDR3 DNA: TGTGCCAGCAGCACAGGGAGCACTGAAGCTTTCTTT
CDR3 protein: CASSTGSTEAFF